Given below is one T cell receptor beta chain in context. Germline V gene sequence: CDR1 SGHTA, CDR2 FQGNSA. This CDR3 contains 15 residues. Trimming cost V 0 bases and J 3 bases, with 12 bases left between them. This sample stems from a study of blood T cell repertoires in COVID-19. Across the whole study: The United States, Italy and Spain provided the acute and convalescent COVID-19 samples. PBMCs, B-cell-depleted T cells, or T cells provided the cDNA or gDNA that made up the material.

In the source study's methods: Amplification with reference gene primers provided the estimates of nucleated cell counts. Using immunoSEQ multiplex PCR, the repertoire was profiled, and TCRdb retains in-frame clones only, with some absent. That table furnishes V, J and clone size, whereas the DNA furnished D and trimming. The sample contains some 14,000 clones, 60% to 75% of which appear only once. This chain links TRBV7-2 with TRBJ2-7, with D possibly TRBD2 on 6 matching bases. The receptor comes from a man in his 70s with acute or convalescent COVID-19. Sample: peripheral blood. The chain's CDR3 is CASSLAGGHIYEQYF. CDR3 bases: TGTGCCAGCAGCTTAGCGGGGGGTCACATCTACGAGCAGTACTTC.